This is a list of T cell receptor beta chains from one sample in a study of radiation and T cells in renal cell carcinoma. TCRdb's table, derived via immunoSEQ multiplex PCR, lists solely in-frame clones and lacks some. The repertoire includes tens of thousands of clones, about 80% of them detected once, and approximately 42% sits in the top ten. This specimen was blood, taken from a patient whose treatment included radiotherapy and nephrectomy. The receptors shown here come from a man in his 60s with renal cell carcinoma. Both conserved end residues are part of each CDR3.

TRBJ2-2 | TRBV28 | CASSLLLAYTGELFF
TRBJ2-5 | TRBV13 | CASSSTGPETQYF
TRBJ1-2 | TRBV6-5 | CASSYRGQGRNYGYTF
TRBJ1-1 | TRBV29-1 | CSARRWNTEAFF
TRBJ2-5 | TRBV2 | CATGRSQEQYF
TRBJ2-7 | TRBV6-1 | CASSVPRYEQYF
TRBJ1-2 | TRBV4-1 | CASSQVWWGYGYTF
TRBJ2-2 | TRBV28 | CASSSFPGTGGTGELFF
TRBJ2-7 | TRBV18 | CASSVGTSGRTISYEQYF
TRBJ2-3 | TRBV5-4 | CASSLGAGVSTDTQYF
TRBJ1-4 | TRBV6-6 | CASSFYEKLFF
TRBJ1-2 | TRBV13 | CASSFIDRDRIYGYTF
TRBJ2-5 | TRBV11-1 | CASSLENTQTQYF
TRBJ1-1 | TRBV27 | CASSLVRGTEAFF
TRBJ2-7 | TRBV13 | CASSLYGYEQYF